Below, 16 T cell receptor beta chains from the same sample are listed, as sequenced in a study of T cells in localized non-small cell lung cancer (dated by TCRdb to about 2020). Library method: the immunoSEQ multiplex PCR assay. What TCRdb holds here is the immuneACCESS table cut down to in-frame rearrangements. Part of the clones is not present; checked against another copy, under half of the missing clones reflect an unresolved V gene, and the others are unexplained. The sample table lists about 2,500 clones, over 25% of them with a count of one. The top ten clonotypes cover roughly 9.1% of the sample. The starting material was lung tumor tissue, obtained before any cancer treatment. The receptor set was obtained from a man aged 35-69 years with stage III squamous cell lung carcinoma.

The table lists this clone with a count of one. The V gene is TRBV5-1, the J gene TRBJ1-3; no firm D call. Between the trimmed V and J ends, which lost 0 bases and 2 bases, there was a span of 6 bases. CDR1 and CDR2 from the germline V gene are SGHRS and YFSETQ. This CDR3 spans 14 amino acids. In nucleotides, the CDR3 is TGCGCCAGCAGCTTGGACAGAACTGGAAACACCATATATTTT. Translation gives CASSLDRTGNTIYF.

This clone has a handful of counts. This sequence joins TRBV11-3 and TRBJ2-1; 10 nucleotides match TRBD2. J lost 4 bases, V lost 4 bases, and 4 bases had no gene match. The CDR3 is made up of 15 amino acids. CDR1 and CDR2 (germline): SGHNT, YENEEA. The CDR3 sequence is CASSSLAGEYNEQFF. The CDR3 DNA is TGTGCCAGCAGCTCCCTAGCGGGGGAATACAATGAGCAGTTCTTC.

This clone rates as medium-sized. This chain joins TRBV11-3 and TRBJ2-3; TRBD2 aligns across 8 bases. Germline V lookup: CDR1 SGHNT, CDR2 YENEEA. V gave up 6 bases and J gave up 0 bases; unmatched junction bases: 20. The length of the CDR3 is 20 residues. DNA of the CDR3: TGTGCCAGCAGACTGGGAATAGCGGCGGGGGGCTTTGAAAGCACAGATACGCAGTATTTT. Translating gives CASRLGIAAGGFESTDTQYF.

This clone is medium-sized. The chain combines TRBV11-3 with TRBJ1-2; D gene unclear. Per germline, CDR1 SGHNT and CDR2 YENEEA. Trimming shortened V by 5 bases and J by 0 bases, and 10 bases separated the two germline ends. The CDR3 is 14 amino acids. In DNA, the CDR3 is TGTGCCAGCAGCCTCCTCGGGGCTAACTATGGCTACACCTTC. This translates into CASSLLGANYGYTF.

This chain uses TRBV30 with TRBJ2-7, with 10 bases lining up with TRBD1. Germline trimming cut 0 bases from V and 8 bases from J; bases unmatched to any gene: 7. Germline V CDR1 and CDR2: GTSNPN, SVGIG (reference sequence). CDR3 length: 14 residues. The CDR3 region has the DNA TGTGCCTGGAGTGTGGGACAGGGGAACCCTAAGCAGTACGTC. Translating it yields CAWSVGQGNPKQYV.

This clone is labeled as medium-sized (0.01 to 0.1%). The rearrangement uses TRBV11-3 and TRBJ2-1, with 11 nucleotides matching TRBD2. CDR1 and CDR2 (germline): SGHNT, YENEEA. This CDR3 is built from 15 residues. The V and J ends lost 5 bases and 3 bases, in that order; junction bases with no gene match: 3. CDR3 protein: CASSPLAGDYNEQFF. In nucleotides, the CDR3 is TGTGCCAGCAGCCCACTAGCGGGAGACTACAATGAGCAGTTCTTC.

The chain is built from TRBV6-8 and TRBJ2-3, with D maybe TRBD2 (6 bases). This CDR3 comprises 13 residues. In germline, CDR1 is MNHGY, CDR2 SAAAGT. Trimming removed 6 bases from V and 1 base from J, with 8 bases in between. This chain's CDR3 is CASSWGGTDTQYF. In DNA form, the CDR3 reads TGTGCCAGCAGCTGGGGGGGCACAGATACGCAGTATTTT.

The V and J genes are TRBV15 and TRBJ1-2, with D perhaps matching TRBD1 (6 bases). CDR1 is LNHNV, CDR2 YYDKDF, per germline (reference sequence). The CDR3 extends over 16 amino acids. Trimming pared 1 base from V and 2 bases from J, leaving 14 bases between. Here the CDR3 DNA reads TGTGCCACCAGCAGAGGAGGGGGAGGGAAAAACTATGGCTACACCTTC. This gives the protein CATSRGGGGKNYGYTF.

The chain is built from TRBV28 and TRBJ2-7, with 10 positions matching TRBD2. The germline gives CDR1 MDHEN, CDR2 SYDVKM. The CDR3 is made up of 15 amino acids. J lost 7 bases, V lost 4 bases, and 10 bases had no gene match. For the CDR3, the DNA is TGTGCCAGCAGTTCGCGAATAGCGGGGGGCGGGGAGCAGTACTTC. It specifies CASSSRIAGGGEQYF.

By proportion, this clone is medium-sized. The chain joins TRBV9 to TRBJ1-1, with no clear D. This CDR3 region has 12 residues. V was clipped by 7 bases and J by 4 bases, with 11 bases between them. Germline CDR1 and CDR2: SGDLS and YYNGEE. The CDR3 is CASDAGSTEAFF. Here the CDR3 DNA reads TGTGCCAGCGATGCGGGGTCCACTGAAGCTTTCTTT.

The V and J genes are TRBV14 and TRBJ2-2; no definite D call. V lost 4 bases, J lost 3 bases, and 9 bases lay in between. The CDR3 extends over 14 amino acids. The V gene's germline CDR1 is SGHDN and CDR2 FVKESK. The CDR3 bases are TGTGCCAGCAGCCCACCTTTGGACACCGGGGAGCTGTTTTTT. Protein sequence: CASSPPLDTGELFF.

This clone is deemed medium-sized. The V gene is TRBV10-3, the J gene TRBJ1-2; D is unresolved. This CDR3 region has 13 residues. Looked up from germline, CDR1 is ENHRY and CDR2 is SYGVKD. V dropped 2 bases and J dropped 3 bases, with 7 bases sitting between them. The CDR3 here is CAISELDYYGYTF. CDR3 DNA sequence: TGTGCCATCAGTGAGCTCGACTACTATGGCTACACCTTC.

This clone showed up just a few times. This chain connects TRBV10-3 to TRBJ1-5; D unresolved. Germline V gene sequence: CDR1 ENHRY, CDR2 SYGVKD. This CDR3 is 14 amino acids long. V was clipped by 1 base and J by 1 base, with 5 bases between them. The CDR3 coding sequence is TGTGCCATCAGTGAGTTGGAGAGCAATCAGCCCCAGCATTTT. Protein product: CAISELESNQPQHF.

The CDR3, as DNA: TGTGCCAGTAGCGTTCGACAGGGCAGCACCGGGGAGCTGTTTTTT. As protein: CASSVRQGSTGELFF. The genes are TRBV19 and TRBJ2-2; 7 bases are a match to TRBD1. With V trimmed by 6 bases and J by 4 bases, 8 bases remained unmatched. This CDR3 comprises 15 residues. Per germline, CDR1 LNHDA and CDR2 SQIVND (reference sequence).

This clone is labeled medium-sized (0.01 to 0.1%). The chain is built from TRBV30 and TRBJ1-1; TRBD1 might be the D (5 bases). CDR3 length: 16 residues. Germline lookup yields CDR1 GTSNPN and CDR2 SVGIG (reference sequence). V gave up 1 base and J gave up 2 bases, with 17 bases separating them. This chain's CDR3 is CAWSGAETGANTEAFF. In DNA, the CDR3 is TGTGCCTGGAGTGGGGCGGAAACAGGAGCAAACACTGAAGCTTTCTTT.

The V call is TRBV15, the J call TRBJ1-5; D not resolved. The CDR3 consists of 15 residues. The ends were cut back, 0 bases at V and 0 bases at J, with 6 bases in the middle. The germline V gene encodes CDR1 LNHNV and CDR2 YYDKDF (reference sequence). CDR3 sequence reads: CATSREDGSNQPQHF. For the CDR3, the DNA is TGTGCCACCAGCAGAGAGGACGGTAGCAATCAGCCCCAGCATTTT.